Below are 26 T cell receptor beta chains sequenced from a single sample in a study of glioma-infiltrating T cells. TCR alpha and beta CDR3 regions were amplified from RNA using iRepertoire nested multiplex PCR. TCRdb itself ran the multiplex PCR reads through MiXCR, one entry per CDR3 protein. This table has about 190,000 distinct CDR3 sequences, over 30% appearing once. Sequencing was performed on glioma tissue, nonneoplastic brain tissue, or PBMCs (not recorded which). These receptor sequences come from a human donor with low-grade glioma or glioblastoma, undergoing nonglioma brain surgery, or in good health (not recorded which).

Many counts were recorded for this clonotype. J is TRBJ1-4 and V is TRBV20-1, with D possibly TRBD1 on 5 matching bases. There are 16 residues in the CDR3. V was cut by 1 base and J by 0 bases, with 12 bases left in between. CDR1 DFQATT and CDR2 SNEGSKA come from the germline V gene (reference sequence). CDR3 bases: TGCAGTGCTAGAGGGGCCCAGGGTGCAACTAATGAAAAACTGTTTTTT. It encodes CSARGAQGATNEKLFF.

This clonotype came up many times. Germline and junction disagree at one end, which may indicate a read error. The V gene is TRBV27, the J gene TRBJ2-1; D is unresolved. This CDR3 spans 14 amino acids. The germline gives CDR1 MNHEY, CDR2 SMNVEV (reference sequence). The DNA of the CDR3 is TGTGCCAGCAGTTTATCGATGTCCTACAGTGAGCAGTTCTTC. It is translated as CASSLSMSYSEQFF.

J is TRBJ2-1 and V is TRBV2, with 11 bases lining up with TRBD2. V was pared by 6 bases and J by 9 bases, with 16 bases of the junction left unmatched. There are 17 residues in the CDR3. CDR1 and CDR2 from the germline V gene are SNHLY and FYNNEI. The CDR3 loop reads CASSPRLAGWYVGEQFF. CDR3 coding DNA: TGTGCCAGCAGCCCCCGACTAGCGGGATGGTATGTGGGTGAGCAGTTCTTC.

The chain links TRBV5-4 to TRBJ2-2, with TRBD2 identical over 7 bases. The germline gives CDR1 SGHNT, CDR2 YYREEE (reference sequence). The CDR3 contains 17 residues. With V trimmed by 2 bases and J by 2 bases, 9 bases remained unmatched. DNA for the CDR3: TGTGCCAGCAGCTTAGGGTGGGCGGGAGACAACACCGGGGAGCTGTTTTTT. As protein: CASSLGWAGDNTGELFF.

This clonotype was seen repeatedly, ten times or more. This chain uses TRBV12-3 or TRBV12-4 with TRBJ2-3, with a possible D match to TRBD2 (7 bases). There are 16 residues in the CDR3. Trimming took 3 bases from V and 0 from J, leaving 13 bases between them. The CDR3 coding sequence is TGTGCCAGCAGTTTCCGGTCGGGGGGCAGCACAGATACGCAGTATTTT. Protein sequence: CASSFRSGGSTDTQYF.

This clonotype was seen at least ten times. The chain uses TRBV3-1 and TRBJ2-7; possible D gene TRBD2, 6 bases. CDR3 length equals 16 residues. Germline assignment: CDR1 LGHDT and CDR2 YNNKEL (reference sequence). Between the trimmed V and J ends, which lost 0 bases and 7 bases, there was a span of 19 bases. The CDR3 sequence: CASSQDRPSALGEQYF. CDR3 DNA: TGTGCCAGCAGCCAAGATCGGCCTAGCGCGTTAGGGGAGCAGTACTTC.

This clonotype was counted ten times or more. The chain has TRBV28 and TRBJ1-1; D gene unclear. Trimming cost V 5 bases and J 11 bases, with 24 bases left between them. The CDR3 runs to 15 residues. Germline-derived CDR1 and CDR2 are MDHEN and SYDVKM. The CDR3: CASSPFNTGPYGAFF. DNA for the CDR3: TGTGCCAGCAGTCCCTTCAACACGGGTCCTTATGGGGCTTTCTTT.

The CDR3 here is CASSQLGAGDPYEQYF. DNA for the CDR3: TGTGCCAGCAGCCAGCTCGGGGCGGGAGACCCCTACGAGCAGTACTTC. This chain uses TRBV7-9 with TRBJ2-7, with 7 bases identical to TRBD2. With V trimmed by 5 bases and J by 2 bases, 12 bases remained unmatched. Germline V gene sequence: CDR1 SEHNR, CDR2 FQNEAQ (reference sequence). This CDR3 is built from 16 residues.

The chain is built from TRBV28 and TRBJ2-7; 7 bases line up with TRBD1. Germline assignment: CDR1 MDHEN and CDR2 SYDVKM. J gave up 4 bases and V 7 bases, and 10 bases lay outside the gene matches. This CDR3 is 14 amino acids long. The CDR3 loop is CASIQADRPYEQYF. The CDR3 DNA is TGTGCCAGCATCCAAGCGGACAGGCCGTACGAGCAGTACTTC. The full variable domain, its missing parts supplied by reference TRBV28 and TRBJ2-7, is DVKVTQSSRYLVKRTGEKVFLECVQDMDHENMFWYRQDPGLGLRLIYFSYDVKMKEKGDIPEGYSVSREKKERFSLILESASTNQTSMYLCASIQADRPYEQYFGPGTRLTVT.

V gene TRBV28 combines with J gene TRBJ1-6; the D gene is possibly TRBD1 (6 bases). V was trimmed by 5 bases and J by 12 bases, leaving 20 bases between them. Germline CDR1 MDHEN, CDR2 SYDVKM. The CDR3 is made up of 15 amino acids. The CDR3 protein is CASSPPVGAYLPLHF. The CDR3 DNA is TGTGCCAGCAGTCCCCCAGTGGGGGCGTATTTACCCCTCCACTTT.

The chain couples TRBV19 to TRBJ2-7; 11 bases fit TRBD2. V dropped 4 bases and J dropped 2; count of bases not matched to a gene: 13. This CDR3 is 18 amino acids long. CDR1 and CDR2 (germline): LNHDA, SQIVND (reference sequence). The CDR3: CASSTKIGLAGRTYEQYF. In DNA form, the CDR3 reads TGTGCCAGTAGTACCAAGATAGGACTAGCGGGCCGGACCTACGAGCAGTACTTC. Based on the CDR3 plus reference TRBV19 and TRBJ2-7, the full variable domain is DGGITQSPKYLFRKEGQNVTLSCEQNLNHDAMYWYRQDPGQGLRLIYYSQIVNDFQKGDIAEGYSVSREKKESFPLTVTSAQKNPTAFYLCASSTKIGLAGRTYEQYFGPGTRLTVT.

This clonotype appeared many times. The chain combines TRBV2 with TRBJ1-2; 10 bases align to TRBD1. The CDR3 has 17 residues. The V gene's germline CDR1 is SNHLY and CDR2 FYNNEI. The V gene end was trimmed by 3 bases and the J gene end by 4 bases; junction bases not matched to a gene: 11. CDR3: CASSDDGRQGAVYGYTF. The CDR3 DNA follows: TGTGCCAGCAGTGATGATGGGAGACAGGGGGCGGTCTATGGCTACACCTTC.

This rearrangement joins TRBV3-1 to TRBJ2-7, with 13 bases lining up with TRBD2. Trimming cost V 9 bases and J 5 bases; bases outside gene matches: 13. The germline gives CDR1 LGHDT, CDR2 YNNKEL (reference sequence). The CDR3 runs 16 residues. The DNA of the CDR3 is TGTGCCAGTATCCCGCGTGGGACTAGCGGGACCCACGAGCAGTACTTC. Translating it yields CASIPRGTSGTHEQYF.

This clonotype was counted ten times or more. This chain connects TRBV4-1 to TRBJ2-3; no clear D gene. CDR1 and CDR2 from the germline V gene are MGHRA and YSYEKL. The CDR3 has 15 residues. Trimming removed 1 base from V and 6 bases from J, with 14 bases in between. The CDR3 sequence: CASSQAATRVDTQYF. The CDR3 region has the DNA TGCGCCAGCAGCCAAGCGGCCACGCGAGTGGATACGCAGTATTTT.

This sequence joins TRBV12-3 or TRBV12-4 and TRBJ2-1; 7 bases line up with TRBD1. The CDR3 runs 15 residues. J lost 5 bases, V lost 6 bases, and 10 bases had no gene match. The CDR3 region has the DNA TGTGCCAGCAGCCGGGACAGACCTATGAACAATGAGCAGTTCTTC. It encodes CASSRDRPMNNEQFF.

This clonotype was picked up many times. The chain joins TRBV20-1 to TRBJ2-4; D may be TRBD1 (6 bases). The CDR3 totals 15 residues. CDR1 and CDR2 (germline): DFQATT, SNEGSKA (reference sequence). The V end lost 5 bases, the J end lost 0 bases, and 14 bases lay between the germline ends. DNA for the CDR3: TGCAGTGCTTATGCAGGGGCTATAGCCAAAAACATTCAGTACTTC. Its translation is CSAYAGAIAKNIQYF.

Remarks on this clonotype: This could be a read error, since a much larger clone is one nucleotide away. The V call is TRBV20-1, the J call TRBJ2-1; 9 nucleotides line up with TRBD1. CDR3 length: 15 residues. Germline CDR1 is DFQATT and CDR2 is SNEGSKA (reference sequence). The DNA of the CDR3 is TGCAGTCCTAGAGGAGGGGACAGGGCATTAAATGAGCAGTTCTTC. It codes for CSPRGGDRALNEQFF.

Many counts were recorded for this clonotype. The chain is built from TRBV6-2 or TRBV6-3 and TRBJ2-1; 10 nucleotides agree with TRBD2. Per the germline V gene, CDR1 is MNHEY and CDR2 is SVGEGT. The CDR3 is 17 residues long. V gave up 0 bases and J gave up 10 bases; unmatched junction bases: 12. The CDR3 is CASSYSTSGSPLGEQFF. In DNA form, the CDR3 reads TGTGCCAGCAGTTACTCGACTAGCGGGTCCCCCCTTGGGGAGCAGTTCTTC.

This clonotype was observed many times. This rearrangement joins TRBV10-3 to TRBJ1-5; tentatively, D is TRBD1 (5 bases). V was pared by 4 bases and J by 2 bases, with 9 bases between. Germline V gene lookup returns CDR1 ENHRY and CDR2 SYGVKD. This CDR3 has 14 amino acids. The CDR3 DNA is TGTGCCATCAGTGCCGGACAAGGCAATCAGCCCCAGCATTTT. Residues: CAISAGQGNQPQHF.

Details on this clonotype: A read error is possible here, since a much larger clone lies one base away. The V call is TRBV4-1, the J call TRBJ2-3, with TRBD2 identical over 10 bases. Looked up from germline, CDR1 is MGHRA and CDR2 is YSYEKL. CDR3 size: 20 residues. V gave up 1 base and J gave up 1 base; unmatched junction bases: 14. CDR3 sequence (DNA): TGCGCCAGCAGCCAAGGTCTTGCTAGCGGGAGTCACACCCGCACAGATACGCAGTATTTT. It specifies CASSQGLASGSHTRTDTQYF.

This clonotype was detected ten times or more. The chain uses TRBV10-2 and TRBJ2-5; the D gene is possibly TRBD2 (5 bases). Germline lookup yields CDR1 WSHSY and CDR2 SAAADI. Trimming left V 7 bases short and J 2 bases short, with 11 bases between. The CDR3 runs 13 residues. CDR3 DNA sequence: TGCGCCAGCAAGTTGAGCGGTCAAGAGACCCAGTACTTC. Translation gives CASKLSGQETQYF.

This clonotype has a handful of counts. The chain carries TRBV4-1 and TRBJ2-3, with TRBD2 matching over 13 bases. Trimming took 5 bases from V and 1 from J; bases not matched to a gene: 6. Germline V gene lookup returns CDR1 MGHRA and CDR2 YSYEKL. The CDR3 has 17 residues. CDR3 protein: CASSLYGLAGGTDTQYF. DNA for the CDR3: TGCGCCAGCAGCTTATATGGACTAGCGGGAGGCACAGATACGCAGTATTTT.

This clonotype was recorded many times. The rearrangement uses TRBV24-1 and TRBJ2-3, with TRBD2 as a possible D gene (6 bases). Germline CDR1 and CDR2: KGHDR and SFDVKD. Trimming took 1 base from V and 1 from J, leaving 14 bases between them. The CDR3 length is 17 residues. The CDR3 bases are TGTGCCACCAGTGATTTTTGGGCTAGCGAAGGCACAGATACGCAGTATTTT. This sequence encodes CATSDFWASEGTDTQYF.

This clonotype appeared many times. V usage is TRBV14 and J usage is TRBJ1-1; 9 bases map to TRBD1. V shed 4 bases and J 11 bases; nucleotides not matched to a gene: 5. This CDR3 contains 12 residues. Germline-derived CDR1 and CDR2 are SGHDN and FVKESK. The CDR3 DNA reads TGTGCCAGCAGCCCTCACGGGACAGGGGCTTTCTTT. Translated: CASSPHGTGAFF.

This clonotype has more than one count but fewer than ten. The V call is TRBV12-3 or TRBV12-4, the J call TRBJ2-1; TRBD2 matches 11 bases. The length of the CDR3 is 15 residues. With 5 bases clipped from V and 6 bases from J, the junction kept 6 bases outside the gene matches. CDR3 in amino acids: CASSRLAGHGNEQFF. CDR3 nucleotide sequence: TGTGCCAGCAGTAGACTAGCGGGGCATGGCAATGAGCAGTTCTTC.

As regards this clonotype: Just one base apart from a much larger clone, this may be a read error. The CDR3 DNA is TGCGCCAGCAGCCAAGATCTGGCTAGCTCGGGGGGGACCCAGTACTTC. Amino acid sequence: CASSQDLASSGGTQYF. The rearrangement links TRBV4-1 to TRBJ2-5, with 7 positions matching TRBD2. This CDR3 has 16 residues. The germline V gene encodes CDR1 MGHRA and CDR2 YSYEKL. Trimming took 0 bases from V and 7 from J; bases not matched to a gene: 11.